The 10 T cell receptor beta chains below were found in one sample sequenced in a study of blood T cell repertoires in COVID-19. Sequenced by immunoSEQ multiplex PCR; TCRdb stores in-frame clones only, minus some. The sample yields 200,000 or so clones, more than 75% seen once. The sample taken for sequencing was PBMCs or T cells enriched from blood (not recorded which). Receptors were obtained from a woman between 40 and 55 years old with acute COVID-19.

This chain uses TRBV6-5 with TRBJ1-1; TRBD1 matches at 9 bases. This CDR3 spans 14 amino acids. The germline gives CDR1 MNHEY, CDR2 SVGAGI. V was clipped by 6 bases and J by 4 bases; unmatched bases: 6. The CDR3 is CASSRKTGGTEAFF. The CDR3 DNA reads as TGTGCCAGCAGCCGAAAGACAGGGGGCACTGAAGCTTTCTTT.

The rearrangement links TRBV30 to TRBJ2-1, with TRBD2 identical over 11 bases. This CDR3 region has 14 residues. The V gene end was trimmed by 6 bases and the J gene end by 4 bases; junction bases not matched to a gene: 5. The germline gives CDR1 GTSNPN, CDR2 SVGIG (reference sequence). The CDR3 nucleotides read TGTGCCTGCCACGGGACTAGCGGTTACAATGAGCAGTTCTTC. It translates to CACHGTSGYNEQFF.

The chain carries TRBV13 and TRBJ1-1, with D unresolved. The CDR3 spans 13 residues. CDR1 is PRHDT and CDR2 is FYEKMQ in the germline V gene (reference sequence). V was shortened by 2 bases and J by 1 base, with 5 bases between the two germline ends. The CDR3 region has the DNA TGTGCCAGCAGCTTATCACAGAACACTGAAGCTTTCTTT. It encodes CASSLSQNTEAFF.

V and J are TRBV19 and TRBJ2-6; D may be TRBD2 (6 bases). V dropped 10 bases and J dropped 5 bases, with 12 bases sitting between them. In germline, CDR1 is LNHDA, CDR2 SQIVND (reference sequence). The CDR3 has 13 residues. The CDR3 spells CATDGGRANVLTF. CDR3 in DNA: TGTGCCACCGACGGAGGGAGGGCCAACGTCCTGACTTTC.

This clone was counted once. The chain recombines TRBV6-5 with TRBJ1-2; 9 positions agree with TRBD1. V lost 2 bases, J lost 8 bases, and 6 bases stayed unmatched. This CDR3 is 14 amino acids long. Germline loops: CDR1 MNHEY, CDR2 SVGAGI. The CDR3 nucleotides read TGTGCCAGCAGTTACCCGGACAGGGGAGGCGGCTACACCTTC. Translating it yields CASSYPDRGGGYTF.

This clone was seen repeatedly, ten times or more. This CDR3 reads CASSLEQYNSPLHF. As DNA, the CDR3 is TGTGCCAGCAGCTTAGAACAGTATAATTCACCCCTCCACTTT. The rearrangement joins TRBV7-9 to TRBJ1-6; D remains ambiguous. In germline, CDR1 is SEHNR, CDR2 FQNEAQ (reference sequence). V gave up 1 base and J gave up 4 bases, with 5 bases separating them. This CDR3 is 14 amino acids long.

This sequence joins TRBV10-3 and TRBJ1-2; 9 bases match TRBD1. The CDR3 runs to 12 residues. Germline loops: CDR1 ENHRY, CDR2 SYGVKD. J was trimmed by 8 bases and V by 10 bases; bases with no gene match: 8. The CDR3 nucleotides read TGTGCCAGCTCCGGGACAGGGAACGGCTACACCTTC. This sequence encodes CASSGTGNGYTF.

The CDR3 DNA is TGTGCCAGTAAACGCCTGGGGACTAGCGACAATGAGCAGTTCTTC. It yields the protein CASKRLGTSDNEQFF. The gene calls are TRBV19 and TRBJ2-1; TRBD2 agrees at 10 bases. The CDR3 extends over 15 amino acids. The V and J ends lost 7 bases and 5 bases, in that order; junction bases with no gene match: 8. From germline, CDR1 is LNHDA and CDR2 SQIVND (reference sequence).

This clone showed up just once. V and J are TRBV21-1 and TRBJ1-2; the D call of TRBD1 is as the table states it, not checked on the DNA. TRBV21-1 is a pseudogene locus. The CDR3 runs 13 residues. The CDR3 DNA sequence: TGTGCCAGCAGCTCCCGCTCGAGACAGGGCTACACCTTC. Protein: CASSSRSRQGYTF.

This clone came up a few times. The chain employs TRBV9 and TRBJ1-1, with 9 bases aligning to TRBD1. The length of the CDR3 is 14 residues. The V and J ends lost 4 bases and 6 bases, in that order; junction bases with no gene match: 7. Germline V gene lookup returns CDR1 SGDLS and CDR2 YYNGEE. The CDR3, as DNA: TGTGCCAGCAGCTCTCCGGGACAGGGAGCTGAAGCTTTCTTT. Protein: CASSSPGQGAEAFF.